This is a list of T cell receptor beta chains from one sample in a study of blood T cell repertoires in COVID-19. The data were produced by immunoSEQ multiplex PCR, yet TCRdb's version contains in-frame clones alone and is incomplete. The sample consists of approximately 170,000 clones, around 85% of them appearing once. The sample taken for sequencing was peripheral blood. These receptors originate from a woman between 45 and 65 years old with acute or convalescent COVID-19. Each CDR3 is given with its conserved first and last residue. D genes are given only for firm matches. Clone size is stated in some rows and not others, as once, few, many or a class when expanded.

TRBV5-5	TRBJ2-7	17	.	TRBD1	CASSLASGAGGLYEQYF	TGTGCCAGCAGCCTAGCCTCCGGGGCAGGGGGTCTCTACGAGCAGTACTTC
TRBV10-3	TRBJ1-5	15	.	TRBD1	CAISGGGAGNQPQHF	TGTGCCATCAGTGGAGGGGGCGCCGGCAATCAGCCCCAGCATTTT
TRBV3-1/TRBV3-2	TRBJ2-2	14	.	.	CASSNRGRAGELFF	TGTGCCAGCAGCAACAGGGGGAGGGCCGGGGAGCTGTTTTTT
TRBV7-2	TRBJ2-1	16	.	TRBD2	CASSPGAGGNYNEQFF	TGTGCCAGCAGCCCGGGGGCGGGAGGGAATTACAATGAGCAGTTCTTC
TRBV9	TRBJ1-2	15	.	.	CASSPTGSGTYGYTF	TGTGCCAGCAGCCCAACAGGGTCAGGGACCTATGGCTACACCTTC
TRBV7-2	TRBJ1-2	16	.	.	CASSLVYQLNSGGYTF	TGTGCCAGCAGCTTAGTTTACCAGCTCAACTCCGGGGGCTACACCTTC
TRBV11-2	TRBJ1-3	15	few	.	CASSFPWLAGNTIYF	TGTGCCAGCAGCTTCCCTTGGTTAGCTGGAAACACCATATATTTT
TRBV3-1/TRBV3-2	TRBJ2-3	16	.	TRBD2	CASSKASGGAPDTQYF	TGTGCCAGCAGCAAAGCAAGCGGGGGGGCCCCAGATACGCAGTATTTT
TRBV7-8	TRBJ1-3	19	.	.	CASSSGGLTATLTGNTIYF	TGTGCCAGCAGCTCGGGGGGCCTCACCGCCACCTTAACTGGAAACACCATATATTTT
TRBV14	TRBJ2-1	14	.	.	CASSQDRELNEQFF	TGTGCCAGCAGCCAAGACAGGGAACTCAATGAGCAGTTCTTC
TRBV7-2	TRBJ1-6	15	.	.	CASSPRRDRNSPLHF	TGTGCCAGCAGCCCCCGGAGAGATAGAAATTCACCCCTCCACTTT
TRBV12-3/TRBV12-4	TRBJ1-2	13	.	.	CASSGMGALSYTF	TGTGCCAGCAGTGGGATGGGAGCCTTAAGCTACACCTTC
TRBV7-2	TRBJ2-1	15	.	TRBD2	CASRLAGGDYNEQFF	TGTGCCAGCAGACTAGCGGGAGGAGACTACAATGAGCAGTTCTTC
TRBV11-2	TRBJ2-7	14	once	.	CASSPGTGRYEQYF	TGTGCCAGCAGCCCCGGGACTGGCCGTTACGAGCAGTACTTC
TRBV9	TRBJ2-1	15	.	.	CASSVDQGSYNEQFF	TGTGCCAGCAGCGTAGACCAGGGGAGCTACAATGAGCAGTTCTTC
TRBV19	TRBJ2-6	19	.	TRBD1	CASSQGQGVPTSGANVLTF	TGTGCCAGTAGCCAGGGACAGGGGGTGCCGACCTCGGGGGCCAACGTCCTGACTTTC
TRBV12-5	TRBJ2-2	18	.	TRBD2	CASGLGAGTSGTTGELFF	TGTGCTAGTGGTTTAGGTGCCGGGACTAGCGGAACCACCGGGGAGCTGTTTTTT
TRBV12-5	TRBJ1-5	20	.	TRBD1	CASGLILSSGQGPSNQPQHF	TGTGCTAGTGGTTTGATTCTTTCGTCGGGACAGGGCCCTAGCAATCAGCCCCAGCATTTT
TRBV6-5	TRBJ1-3	14	.	TRBD1	CASGSDRRGNTIYF	TGTGCCAGCGGGTCGGACAGGAGGGGAAACACCATATATTTT
TRBV5-1	TRBJ2-7	14	.	.	CASSFGRGRSEQYF	TGCGCCAGCAGCTTTGGTAGGGGTCGGTCCGAGCAGTACTTC
TRBV14	TRBJ1-2	14	.	.	CASSPTDTIYGYTF	TGTGCCAGCAGCCCAACCGACACCATCTATGGCTACACCTTC
TRBV5-4	TRBJ1-1	17	once	TRBD1	CASSLAPGTGMNTEAFF	TGTGCCAGCAGCTTGGCCCCCGGGACAGGGATGAACACTGAAGCTTTCTTT
TRBV29-1	TRBJ2-5	13	few	TRBD1	CSVERDREKTQYF	TGCAGCGTTGAACGGGACAGGGAGAAGACCCAGTACTTC
TRBV7-2	TRBJ2-3	16	.	TRBD2	CASSWFSGGGQDTQYF	TGTGCCAGCAGCTGGTTTAGCGGGGGGGGCCAGGATACGCAGTATTTT
TRBV6-5	TRBJ1-1	14	.	.	CASKPAVRSTEAFF	TGTGCCAGCAAACCCGCGGTACGTAGCACTGAAGCTTTCTTT
TRBV6-5	TRBJ1-6	12	once	TRBD1	CASSPDRQLLHF	TGTGCCAGCAGTCCGGACAGGCAACTGCTCCACTTT
TRBV11-2	TRBJ2-1	14	.	TRBD1	CASSRDRGYNEQFF	TGTGCCAGCAGCCGGGACAGGGGATACAATGAGCAGTTCTTC
TRBV6-2/TRBV6-3	TRBJ2-7	17	.	TRBD1	CASSYRGRDRLSYEQYF	TGTGCCAGCAGTTACCGCGGCCGGGACAGATTATCCTACGAGCAGTACTTC
TRBV5-1	TRBJ2-7	13	.	.	CASSFQGSYEQYF	TGCGCCAGCAGCTTCCAGGGCTCCTACGAGCAGTACTTC
TRBV5-1	TRBJ1-1	14	.	TRBD1	CASSLEGDRTEAFF	TGCGCCAGCAGCTTGGAAGGGGACAGGACTGAAGCTTTCTTT
TRBV7-2	TRBJ2-7	15	.	.	CASSYGGASSYEQYF	TGTGCCAGCAGTTACGGGGGTGCGAGCTCCTACGAGCAGTACTTC
TRBV3-1/TRBV3-2	TRBJ1-1	13	once	.	CASSPRSTTEAFF	TGTGCCAGCAGCCCCCGGAGTACCACTGAAGCTTTCTTT
TRBV7-9	TRBJ1-2	13	.	TRBD1	CASSSDRRYGYTF	TGTGCCAGCAGCTCGGACAGGCGGTATGGCTACACCTTC
TRBV18	TRBJ2-6	20	.	TRBD1	CASAPGLRDRGRSGANVLTF	TGTGCCAGCGCACCGGGACTAAGGGACAGGGGCCGCTCTGGGGCCAACGTCCTGACTTTC
TRBV24-1	TRBJ1-2	12	once	TRBD1	CATRGTGGGYTF	TGTGCCACCCGCGGGACAGGGGGTGGCTACACCTTC
TRBV6-5	TRBJ1-1	14	.	.	CASSYGQTGRGAFF	TGTGCCAGCAGTTACGGACAAACCGGGAGGGGTGCTTTCTTT
TRBV6-6	TRBJ2-7	16	.	TRBD1	CASSARTGASLYEQYF	TGTGCCAGCAGTGCCAGGACAGGGGCCTCCCTCTACGAGCAGTACTTC
TRBV27	TRBJ2-3	18	.	.	CASSTISVAGIFTDTQYF	TGTGCCAGCAGTACTATCTCGGTCGCCGGAATTTTCACAGATACGCAGTATTTT
TRBV19	TRBJ2-3	16	.	TRBD2	CASSPGTSGTTDTQYF	TGTGCCAGTAGTCCCGGGACTAGCGGGACGACAGATACGCAGTATTTT
TRBV4-1	TRBJ2-7	14	.	TRBD1	CASSQGTGTYEQYF	TGCGCCAGCAGCCAGGGGACAGGGACCTACGAGCAGTACTTC
TRBV6-5	TRBJ1-2	14	once	TRBD1	CASRRDRGREGYTF	TGTGCCAGCAGACGGGACAGGGGGCGAGAGGGCTACACCTTC
TRBV5-4	TRBJ2-2	15	.	TRBD1	CASSWGQLNTGELFF	TGTGCCAGCAGCTGGGGACAGTTGAACACCGGGGAGCTGTTTTTT
TRBV2	TRBJ2-1	13	.	.	CASSNFLYNEQFF	TGTGCCAGCAGCAACTTCCTGTACAATGAGCAGTTCTTC
TRBV29-1	TRBJ2-3	12	.	.	CSVEGTPDTQYF	TGCAGCGTTGAGGGGACTCCAGATACGCAGTATTTT
TRBV24-1	TRBJ1-2	13	.	.	CATSDRRNYGYTF	TGTGCCACAAGTGATAGGAGGAACTATGGCTACACCTTC
TRBV7-2	TRBJ2-3	16	.	TRBD2	CASSSRSGGAADTQYF	TGTGCCAGCAGCTCACGTAGCGGGGGGGCGGCAGATACGCAGTATTTT
TRBV5-4	TRBJ2-7	14	.	TRBD1	CASSVRTGILEQYF	TGTGCCAGCAGCGTCCGGACAGGGATTTTGGAGCAGTACTTC
TRBV6-5	TRBJ2-7	16	.	TRBD2	CASSSLSGRAGHEQYF	TGTGCCAGCAGTTCCCTTAGCGGGAGGGCCGGTCATGAGCAGTACTTC